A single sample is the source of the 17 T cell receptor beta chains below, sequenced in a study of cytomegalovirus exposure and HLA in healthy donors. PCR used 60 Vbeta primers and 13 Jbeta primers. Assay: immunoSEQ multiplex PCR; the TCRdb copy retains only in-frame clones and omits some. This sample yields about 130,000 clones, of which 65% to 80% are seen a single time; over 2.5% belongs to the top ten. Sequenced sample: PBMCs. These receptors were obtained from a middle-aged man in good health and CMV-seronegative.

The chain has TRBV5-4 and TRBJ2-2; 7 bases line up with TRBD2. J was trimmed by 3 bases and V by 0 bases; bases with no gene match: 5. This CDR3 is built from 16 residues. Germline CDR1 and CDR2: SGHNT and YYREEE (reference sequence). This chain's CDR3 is CASSLGAGVDTGELFF. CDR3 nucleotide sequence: TGTGCCAGCAGCTTGGGTGCGGGGGTAGACACCGGGGAGCTGTTTTTT.

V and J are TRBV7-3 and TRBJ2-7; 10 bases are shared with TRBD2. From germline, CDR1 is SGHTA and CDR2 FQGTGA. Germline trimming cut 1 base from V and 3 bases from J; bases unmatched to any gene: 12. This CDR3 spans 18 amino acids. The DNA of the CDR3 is TGTGCCAGCAGCTTAATTCAGCGGGAGGGCCTAGACAGCTACGAGCAGTACTTC. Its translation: CASSLIQREGLDSYEQYF.

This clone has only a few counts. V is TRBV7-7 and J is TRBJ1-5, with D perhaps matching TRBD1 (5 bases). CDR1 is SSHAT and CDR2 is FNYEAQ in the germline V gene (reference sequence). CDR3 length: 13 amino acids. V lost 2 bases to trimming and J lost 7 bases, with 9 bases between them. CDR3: CASSLSQGQPQHF. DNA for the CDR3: TGTGCCAGCAGCTTAAGTCAGGGCCAGCCCCAGCATTTT.

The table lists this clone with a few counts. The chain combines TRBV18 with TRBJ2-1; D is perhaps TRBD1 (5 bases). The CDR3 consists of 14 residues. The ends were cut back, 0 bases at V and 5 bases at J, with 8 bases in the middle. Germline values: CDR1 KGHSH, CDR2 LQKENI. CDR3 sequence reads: CASSPPSRDNEQFF. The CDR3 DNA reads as TGTGCCAGCTCACCACCCTCCAGGGACAATGAGCAGTTCTTC.

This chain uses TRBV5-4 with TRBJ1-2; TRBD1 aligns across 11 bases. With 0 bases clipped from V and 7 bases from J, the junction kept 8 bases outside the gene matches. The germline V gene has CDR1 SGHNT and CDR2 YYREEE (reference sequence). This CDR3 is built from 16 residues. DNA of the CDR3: TGTGCCAGCAGCTTGGTTGGACAGGGGGCCGTAGGTGGCTACACCTTC. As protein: CASSLVGQGAVGGYTF.

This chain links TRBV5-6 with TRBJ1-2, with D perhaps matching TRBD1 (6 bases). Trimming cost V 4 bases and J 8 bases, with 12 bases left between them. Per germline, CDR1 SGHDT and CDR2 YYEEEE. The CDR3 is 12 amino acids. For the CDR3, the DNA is TGTGCCAGCAGCGTCCGGGACACGGGCTACACCTTC. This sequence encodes CASSVRDTGYTF.

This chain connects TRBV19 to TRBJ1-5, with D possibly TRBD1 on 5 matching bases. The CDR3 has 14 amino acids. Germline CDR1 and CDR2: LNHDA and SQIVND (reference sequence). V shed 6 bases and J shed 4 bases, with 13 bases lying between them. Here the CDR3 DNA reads TGTGCCAGTAGGCAGGGTTTACAAAATCAGCCCCAGCATTTT. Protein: CASRQGLQNQPQHF.

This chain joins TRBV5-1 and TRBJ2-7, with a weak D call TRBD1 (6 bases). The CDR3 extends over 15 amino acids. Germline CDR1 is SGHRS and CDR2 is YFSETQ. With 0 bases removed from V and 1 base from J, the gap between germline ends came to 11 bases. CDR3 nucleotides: TGCGCCAGCAGCTTGGACCCAGGGGCTTCCTACGAGCAGTACTTC. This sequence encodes CASSLDPGASYEQYF.

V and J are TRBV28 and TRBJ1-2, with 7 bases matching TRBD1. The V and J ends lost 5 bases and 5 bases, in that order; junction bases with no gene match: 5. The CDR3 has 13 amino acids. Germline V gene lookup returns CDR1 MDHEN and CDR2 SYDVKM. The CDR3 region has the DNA TGTGCCAGCAGTCCGGGACAGATTTATGGCTACACCTTC. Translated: CASSPGQIYGYTF.

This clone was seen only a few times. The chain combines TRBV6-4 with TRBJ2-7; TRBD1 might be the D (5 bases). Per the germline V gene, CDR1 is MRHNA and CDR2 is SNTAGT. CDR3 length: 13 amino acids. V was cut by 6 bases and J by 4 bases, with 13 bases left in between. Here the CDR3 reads CASRAGQSYEQYF. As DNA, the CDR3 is TGTGCCAGCAGGGCTGGACAATCGTACGAGCAGTACTTC.

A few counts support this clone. The CDR3 nucleotides are TGTGCCAGCAGGGACTACACCGGGGAGCTGTTTTTT. Amino acid sequence: CASRDYTGELFF. This chain joins TRBV2 and TRBJ2-2, with D possibly TRBD2 on 5 matching bases. Germline V gene lookup returns CDR1 SNHLY and CDR2 FYNNEI. Deletions cut 6 bases from V and 3 bases from J, with 5 bases between. The CDR3 covers 12 residues.

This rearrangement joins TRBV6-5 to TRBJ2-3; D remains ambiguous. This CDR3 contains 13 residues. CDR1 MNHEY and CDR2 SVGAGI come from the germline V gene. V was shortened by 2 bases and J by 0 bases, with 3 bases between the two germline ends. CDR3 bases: TGTGCCAGCAGTTACCGGAGCACAGATACGCAGTATTTT. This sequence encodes CASSYRSTDTQYF.

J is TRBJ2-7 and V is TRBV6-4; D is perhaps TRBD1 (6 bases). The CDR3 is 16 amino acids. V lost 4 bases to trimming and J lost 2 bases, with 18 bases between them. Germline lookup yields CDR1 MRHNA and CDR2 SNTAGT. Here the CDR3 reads CASSAPVQGTTYEQYF. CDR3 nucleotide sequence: TGTGCCAGCAGTGCTCCTGTCCAGGGGACCACCTACGAGCAGTACTTC.

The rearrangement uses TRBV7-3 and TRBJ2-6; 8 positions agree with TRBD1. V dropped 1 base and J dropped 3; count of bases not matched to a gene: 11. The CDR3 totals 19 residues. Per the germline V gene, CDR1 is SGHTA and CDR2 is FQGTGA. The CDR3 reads CASSLNAGQGAGGANVLTF. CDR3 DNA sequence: TGTGCCAGCAGCTTAAACGCTGGTCAGGGGGCAGGTGGGGCCAACGTCCTGACTTTC.

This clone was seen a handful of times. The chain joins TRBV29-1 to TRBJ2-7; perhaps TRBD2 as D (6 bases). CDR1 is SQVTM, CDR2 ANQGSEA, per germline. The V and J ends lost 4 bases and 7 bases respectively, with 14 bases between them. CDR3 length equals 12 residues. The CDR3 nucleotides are TGCAGCGTTGTAGGGGTGCGGGAAGAGCAGTACTTC. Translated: CSVVGVREEQYF.

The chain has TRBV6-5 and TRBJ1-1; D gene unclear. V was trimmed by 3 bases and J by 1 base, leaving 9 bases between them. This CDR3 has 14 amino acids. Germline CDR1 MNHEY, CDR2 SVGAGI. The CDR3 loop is CASSYYRANTEAFF. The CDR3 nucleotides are TGTGCCAGCAGTTATTATCGCGCGAACACTGAAGCTTTCTTT.

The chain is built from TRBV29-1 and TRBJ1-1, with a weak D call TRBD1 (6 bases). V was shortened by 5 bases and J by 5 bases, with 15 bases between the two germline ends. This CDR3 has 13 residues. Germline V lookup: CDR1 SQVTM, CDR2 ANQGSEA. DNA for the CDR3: TGCAGCGTTCAGGCAGGGGCTGGGACTGAAGCTTTCTTT. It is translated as CSVQAGAGTEAFF. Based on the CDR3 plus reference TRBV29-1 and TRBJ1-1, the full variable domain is SAVISQKPSRDICQRGTSLTIQCQVDSQVTMMFWYRQQPGQSLTLIATANQGSEATYESGFVIDKFPISRPNLTFSTLTVSNMSPEDSSIYLCSVQAGAGTEAFFGQGTRLTVV.